A single sample is the source of the 3 T cell receptor delta chains below, sequenced in a study of γδ T cells in repeated Plasmodium falciparum infection. TCRdb reanalyzed the multiplex PCR reads using CATT. The repertoire holds tens of thousands of delta-chain clones, 0.85% to 1% seen once, with nearly 10% in the top ten. Bulk repertoires came from Vgamma9/Vdelta2+ or Vdelta2-negative gammadelta T cells flow-sorted from PBMC. Sequencing was carried out using gamma-delta T cells from blood. These receptors originate from a pool of human donors (malaria-infected and uninfected, not separated).

This clone was seen only a few times. The TCRdb record carries a much larger clone's protein, which differs from this DNA's translation at residue 22; a read error is the likely cause, and the protein listed here is the DNA translation. This CDR3 reads CALVGPPLAGLLGVTTLYTDKPIF. The CDR3 nucleotides are TGTGCTCTTGTCGGTCCCCCCCTTGCTGGTTTACTGGGGGTCACTACCCTGTACACCGATAAACCCATCTTT. Here the V gene is TRDV1, but the J gene went uncalled; the table's D call, TRDD3, has no DNA check behind it. Per germline, CDR1 TSWWSYY and CDR2 QGS. This CDR3 contains 24 residues.

This clone was seen a few times. The protein TCRdb gives is from a much larger clone and does not agree with this DNA's translation at residue 24, likely a read error; the protein shown here comes from the DNA. The V gene is TRDV1, but the J gene lacks a call; the table's TRDD3 call for D was not verified on the DNA. Looked up from germline, CDR1 is TSWWSYY and CDR2 is QGS. The CDR3 sequence is 26 residues long. DNA for the CDR3: TGTGCTCTTGGGGAACGGTCCGGGCCTACGGCCTGGGGGATAAGGCCGAGCTCCTGGGACACCCGACAGTTGTTTTTC. Protein sequence: CALGERSGPTAWGIRPSSWDTRQLFF.

In the case of this clone: A single base is all that separates this from a far larger clone, so a read error is likely. The sample carries other DNA sequences with the same CDR3. The J gene is TRDJ1, the V gene TRDV1; 8 bases match TRDD3. The J gene, not given by TCRdb, was assigned here from a germline match of the nucleotide sequence. Germline V gene lookup returns CDR1 TSWWSYY and CDR2 QGS. The CDR3 is 19 residues long. V gave up 9 bases and J gave up 2 bases; unmatched junction bases: 23. The DNA for the CDR3 is TGTGCTCTCGGCCCGAGGGTCCTACAGGCGGGATACGGGACCGATAAACTCATCTTT. This encodes CALGPRVLQAGYGTDKLIF.